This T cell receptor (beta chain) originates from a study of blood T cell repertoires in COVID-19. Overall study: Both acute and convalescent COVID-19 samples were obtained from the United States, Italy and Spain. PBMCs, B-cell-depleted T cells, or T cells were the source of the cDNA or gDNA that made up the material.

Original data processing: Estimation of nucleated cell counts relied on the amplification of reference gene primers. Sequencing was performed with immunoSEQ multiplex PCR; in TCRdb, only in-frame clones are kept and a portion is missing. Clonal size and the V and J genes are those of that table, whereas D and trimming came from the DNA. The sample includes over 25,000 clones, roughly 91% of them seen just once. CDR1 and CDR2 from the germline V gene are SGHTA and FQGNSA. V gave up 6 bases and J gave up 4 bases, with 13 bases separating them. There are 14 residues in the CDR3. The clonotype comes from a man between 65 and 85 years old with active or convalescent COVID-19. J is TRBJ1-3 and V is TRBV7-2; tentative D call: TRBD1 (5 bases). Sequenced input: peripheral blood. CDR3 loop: CASRHDSAGNTIYF. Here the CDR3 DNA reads TGTGCCAGCAGGCATGACAGCGCAGGAAACACCATATATTTT.